This TCR beta chain was sequenced during a study of blood T cell repertoires in COVID-19 (dated by TCRdb to 2020 to 2021). About the full investigation: Samples from collaborators originated in the United States, Italy and Spain and spanned both the acute and convalescent phases of COVID-19. The material from the prospective study consisted of cDNA or gDNA derived from T cells, B-cell-depleted T cells, or PBMCs. Subjects who had been exposed to COVID-19, were actively infected with it, or had recovered from it provided the deeply sampled blood TCRbeta repertoires that made up the dataset. Sample metadata almost always included a de-identified subject ID, COVID-19 status, age in years and sex. The repertoires were released in a freely available public database meant as a resource for research on the immune response to SARS-CoV-2. The samples were drawn from the first 160 participants of the ongoing ImmuneRACE study and from some 1,300 subjects provided by 6 global collaborators. Where HLA class I and class II types were available, the types were taken from metadata supplied by the sample provider, not from assay-based typing.

Study-level results and caveats: How much clinical and demographic metadata was included differed by source and by participant, and the metadata was provided uncurated.

The immunoSEQ Assay, a bias-controlled multiplex PCR, was used to amplify TCRbeta CDR3 regions from genomic DNA. The authors processed their data as follows. Nucleated cell counts per sample were estimated from amplification of reference gene primers within the assay. To quantify the absolute abundance of each unique TCRbeta CDR3 rearrangement, sequence reads were collapsed and filtered. Productive Simpson clonality was computed per sample as the square root of Simpson's diversity index over productive rearrangements. TCRdb limited this immuneACCESS table to in-frame rearrangements with V and J called. A share of clones is missing; checked studies link under half to unresolved V genes, and the rest is unexplained. V and J calls and clone size are given by that table; D and trimming were obtained from the DNA. In all, the sample holds about 150,000 clones, and 81% of those were seen once. 8.4% of the sample lies in the top ten.

Each collaborating institution followed its own protocols to collect whole blood in K2EDTA tubes. For TCRbeta analysis, collaborators shipped samples in one of three forms: frozen whole blood, isolated PBMCs, or DNA extracted from either of those sample types. With regard to this clone: Its antigen is currently not known. There are no base qualities to consult, and no much larger clone falls within one base.

From its cysteine to its phenylalanine, the CDR3 spans 13 amino acids. Left in the record is the CDR3 DNA by itself, 39 bases read in frame from the first base. From a lookup of the germline V gene, CDR1 and CDR2 are KGHDR and SFDVKD. V and J lose 4 bases and 6 bases, and a span of 12 bases separates them. This clonotype originated in an older woman with active or convalescent COVID-19. The sequenced sample was peripheral blood. Here the chain combines TRBV24-1 and TRBJ2-7; the D gene is possibly TRBD2, with 5 bases matching. The CDR3 reads CATSDPGLIEQYF. The base sequence is TGTGCCACCAGTGACCCAGGACTTATCGAGCAGTACTTC.